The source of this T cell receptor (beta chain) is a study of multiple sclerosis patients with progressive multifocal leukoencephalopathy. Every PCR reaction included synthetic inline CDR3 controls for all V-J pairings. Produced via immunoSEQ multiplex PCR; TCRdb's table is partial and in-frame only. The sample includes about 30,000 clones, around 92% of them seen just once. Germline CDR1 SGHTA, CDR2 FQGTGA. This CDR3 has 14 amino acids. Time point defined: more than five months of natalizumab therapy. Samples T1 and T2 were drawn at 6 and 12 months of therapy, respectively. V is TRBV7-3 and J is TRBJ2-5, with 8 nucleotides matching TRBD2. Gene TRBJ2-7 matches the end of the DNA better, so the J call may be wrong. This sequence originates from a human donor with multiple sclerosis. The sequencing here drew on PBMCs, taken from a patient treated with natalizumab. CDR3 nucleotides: TGTGCCAGCAGCCCGGGACTAGGGGAACGCGAGCAGTACTTC. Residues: CASSPGLGEREQYF.